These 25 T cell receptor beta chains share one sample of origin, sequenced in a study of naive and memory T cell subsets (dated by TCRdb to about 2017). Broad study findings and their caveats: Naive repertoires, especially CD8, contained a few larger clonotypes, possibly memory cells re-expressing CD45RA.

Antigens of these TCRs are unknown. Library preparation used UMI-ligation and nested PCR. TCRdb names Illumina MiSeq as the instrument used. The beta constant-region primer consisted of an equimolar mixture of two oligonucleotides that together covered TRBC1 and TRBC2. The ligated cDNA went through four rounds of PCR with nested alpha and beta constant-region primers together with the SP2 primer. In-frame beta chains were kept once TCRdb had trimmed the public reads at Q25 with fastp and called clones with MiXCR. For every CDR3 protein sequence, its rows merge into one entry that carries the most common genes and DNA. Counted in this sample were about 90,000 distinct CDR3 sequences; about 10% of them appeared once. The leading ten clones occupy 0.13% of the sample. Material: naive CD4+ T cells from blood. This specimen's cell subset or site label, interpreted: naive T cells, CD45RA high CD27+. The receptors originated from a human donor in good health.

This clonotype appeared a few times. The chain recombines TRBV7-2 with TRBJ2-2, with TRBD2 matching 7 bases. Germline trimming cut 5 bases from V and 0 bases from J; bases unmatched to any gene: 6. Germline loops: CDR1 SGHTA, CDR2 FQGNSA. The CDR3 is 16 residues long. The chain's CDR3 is CASSPWDYPNTGELFF. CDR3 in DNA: TGTGCCAGCAGCCCCTGGGACTACCCGAACACCGGGGAGCTGTTTTTT.

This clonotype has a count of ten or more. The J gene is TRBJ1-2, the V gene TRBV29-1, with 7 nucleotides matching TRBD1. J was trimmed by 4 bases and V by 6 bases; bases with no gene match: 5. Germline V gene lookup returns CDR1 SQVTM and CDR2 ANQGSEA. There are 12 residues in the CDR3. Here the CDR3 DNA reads TGCAGCGTGAGGGACAGCTCCTATGGCTACACCTTC. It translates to CSVRDSSYGYTF.

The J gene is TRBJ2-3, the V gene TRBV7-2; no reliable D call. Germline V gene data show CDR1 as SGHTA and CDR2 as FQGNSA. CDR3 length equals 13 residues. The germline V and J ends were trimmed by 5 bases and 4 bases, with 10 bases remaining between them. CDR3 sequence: CASSTNSADTQYF. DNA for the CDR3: TGTGCCAGCAGCACCAACAGTGCAGATACGCAGTATTTT.

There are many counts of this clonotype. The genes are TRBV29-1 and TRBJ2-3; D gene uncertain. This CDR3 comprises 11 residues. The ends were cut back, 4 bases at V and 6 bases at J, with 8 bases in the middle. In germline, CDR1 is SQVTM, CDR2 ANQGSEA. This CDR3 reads CSVVFMDTQYF. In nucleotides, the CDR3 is TGCAGCGTTGTGTTTATGGATACGCAGTATTTT.

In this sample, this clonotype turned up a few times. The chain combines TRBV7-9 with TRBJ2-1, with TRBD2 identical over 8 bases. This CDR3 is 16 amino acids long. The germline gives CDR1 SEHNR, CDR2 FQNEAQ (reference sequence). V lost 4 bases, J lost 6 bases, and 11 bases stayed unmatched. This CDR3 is CASSSRPGGPSNEQFF. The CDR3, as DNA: TGTGCCAGCAGCTCCCGTCCGGGAGGGCCCTCCAATGAGCAGTTCTTC.

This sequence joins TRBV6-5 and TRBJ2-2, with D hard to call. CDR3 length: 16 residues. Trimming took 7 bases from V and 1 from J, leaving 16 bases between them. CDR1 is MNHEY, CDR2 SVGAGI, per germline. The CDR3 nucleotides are TGTGCCAGCACCGCCTCGTCTCGCGGGAACACCGGGGAGCTGTTTTTT. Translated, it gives CASTASSRGNTGELFF.

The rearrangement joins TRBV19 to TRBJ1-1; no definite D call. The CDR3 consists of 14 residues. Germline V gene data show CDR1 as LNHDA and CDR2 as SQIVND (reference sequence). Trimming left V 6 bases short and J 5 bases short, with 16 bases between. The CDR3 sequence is CASSPPKGWTEAFF. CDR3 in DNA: TGTGCCAGTAGCCCCCCCAAGGGTTGGACTGAAGCTTTCTTT. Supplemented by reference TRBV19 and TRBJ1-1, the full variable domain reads DGGITQSPKYLFRKEGQNVTLSCEQNLNHDAMYWYRQDPGQGLRLIYYSQIVNDFQKGDIAEGYSVSREKKESFPLTVTSAQKNPTAFYLCASSPPKGWTEAFFGQGTRLTVV.

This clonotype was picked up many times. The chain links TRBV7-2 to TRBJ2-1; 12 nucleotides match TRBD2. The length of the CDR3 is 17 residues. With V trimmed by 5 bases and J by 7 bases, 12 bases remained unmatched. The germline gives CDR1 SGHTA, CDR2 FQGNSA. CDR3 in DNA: TGTGCCAGCAGCGCCCGACCCCTAGCGGGAGGGCCAAATGAGCAGTTCTTC. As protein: CASSARPLAGGPNEQFF.

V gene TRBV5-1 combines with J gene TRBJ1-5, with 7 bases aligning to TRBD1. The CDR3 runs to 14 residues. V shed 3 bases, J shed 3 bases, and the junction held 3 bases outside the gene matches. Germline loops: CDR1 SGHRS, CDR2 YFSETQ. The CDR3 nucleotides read TGCGCCAGCAGCTGGGACAGTCCCAATCAGCCCCAGCATTTT. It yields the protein CASSWDSPNQPQHF.

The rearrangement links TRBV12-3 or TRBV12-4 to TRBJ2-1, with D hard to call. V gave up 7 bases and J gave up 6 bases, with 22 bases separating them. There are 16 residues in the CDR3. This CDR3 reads CASTWWGLRAVNEQFF. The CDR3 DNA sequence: TGTGCCAGCACCTGGTGGGGTTTACGGGCGGTCAATGAGCAGTTCTTC.

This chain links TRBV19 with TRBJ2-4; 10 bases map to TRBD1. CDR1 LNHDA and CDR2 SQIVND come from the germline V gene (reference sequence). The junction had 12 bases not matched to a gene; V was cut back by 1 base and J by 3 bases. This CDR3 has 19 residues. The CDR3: CASSIGMGQGMVDKNIQYF. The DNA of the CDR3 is TGTGCCAGTAGTATAGGGATGGGACAGGGGATGGTCGACAAAAACATTCAGTACTTC.

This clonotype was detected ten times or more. The CDR3 region is CSVVPGSTYNEQFF. In DNA form, the CDR3 reads TGCAGCGTTGTTCCCGGGAGCACCTACAATGAGCAGTTCTTC. V gene TRBV29-1 combines with J gene TRBJ2-1, with a weak D call TRBD2 (6 bases). V was clipped by 4 bases and J by 2 bases, with 12 bases between them. From germline, CDR1 is SQVTM and CDR2 ANQGSEA. The CDR3 consists of 14 residues.

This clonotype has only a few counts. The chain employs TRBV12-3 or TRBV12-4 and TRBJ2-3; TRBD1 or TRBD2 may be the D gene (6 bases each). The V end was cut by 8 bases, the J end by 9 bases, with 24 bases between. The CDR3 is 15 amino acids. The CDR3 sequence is CASSKGGPQGATQYF. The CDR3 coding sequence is TGTGCCAGCTCTAAGGGGGGCCCCCAGGGTGCGACGCAGTATTTT.

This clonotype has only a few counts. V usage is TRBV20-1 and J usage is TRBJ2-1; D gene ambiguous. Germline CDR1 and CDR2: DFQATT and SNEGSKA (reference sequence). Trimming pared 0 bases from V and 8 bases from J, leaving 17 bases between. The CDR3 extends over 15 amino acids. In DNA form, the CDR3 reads TGCAGTGCTAGAGATTTCGGACCTCTTCTTGATGAGCAGTTCTTC. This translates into CSARDFGPLLDEQFF.

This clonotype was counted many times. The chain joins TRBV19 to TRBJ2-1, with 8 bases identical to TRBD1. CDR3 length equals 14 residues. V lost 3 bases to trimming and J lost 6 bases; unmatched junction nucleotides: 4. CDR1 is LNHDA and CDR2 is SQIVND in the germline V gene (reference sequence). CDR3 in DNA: TGTGCCAGTAGTATCTGGACAGGGATCAATGAGCAGTTCTTC. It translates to CASSIWTGINEQFF.

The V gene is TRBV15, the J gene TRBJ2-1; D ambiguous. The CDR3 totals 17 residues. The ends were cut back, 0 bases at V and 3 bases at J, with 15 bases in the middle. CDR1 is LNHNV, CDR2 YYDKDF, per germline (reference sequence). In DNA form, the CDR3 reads TGTGCCACCAGCAGAGAGGGTGTTGGGCTGGGCTACAATGAGCAGTTCTTC. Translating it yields CATSREGVGLGYNEQFF. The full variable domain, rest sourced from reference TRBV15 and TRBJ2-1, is DAMVIQNPRYQVTQFGKPVTLSCSQTLNHNVMYWYQQKSSQAPKLLFHYYDKDFNNEADTPDNFQSRRPNTSFCFLDIRSPGLGDTAMYLCATSREGVGLGYNEQFFGPGTRLTVL.

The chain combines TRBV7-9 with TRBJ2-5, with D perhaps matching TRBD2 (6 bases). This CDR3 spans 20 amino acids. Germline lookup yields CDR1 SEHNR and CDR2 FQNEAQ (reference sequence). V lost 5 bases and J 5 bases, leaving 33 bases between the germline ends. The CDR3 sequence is CASSPSLERVARFKRETQYF. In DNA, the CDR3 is TGTGCCAGCAGCCCGTCACTGGAGCGGGTGGCACGTTTCAAGAGGGAGACCCAGTACTTC.

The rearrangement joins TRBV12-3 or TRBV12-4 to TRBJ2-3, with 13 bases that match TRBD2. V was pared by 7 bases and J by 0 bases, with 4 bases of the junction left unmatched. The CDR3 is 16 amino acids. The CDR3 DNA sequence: TGTGCCAGCATCCCGGGACTAGCGGGAAGCACAGATACGCAGTATTTT. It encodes CASIPGLAGSTDTQYF.

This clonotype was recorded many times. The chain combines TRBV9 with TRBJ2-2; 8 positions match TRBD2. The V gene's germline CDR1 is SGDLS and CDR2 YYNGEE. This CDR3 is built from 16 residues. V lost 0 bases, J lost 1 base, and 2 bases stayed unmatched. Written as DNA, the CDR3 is TGTGCCAGCAGCGTAGCTACTAGCGGGAACACCGGGGAGCTGTTTTTT. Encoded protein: CASSVATSGNTGELFF.

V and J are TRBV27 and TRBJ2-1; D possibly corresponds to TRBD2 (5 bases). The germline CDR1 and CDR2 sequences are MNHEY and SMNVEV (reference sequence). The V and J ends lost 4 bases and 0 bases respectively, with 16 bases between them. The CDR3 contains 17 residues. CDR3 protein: CASSSYWIGSSYNEQFF. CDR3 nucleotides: TGTGCCAGCAGTTCGTACTGGATAGGGAGCTCCTACAATGAGCAGTTCTTC.

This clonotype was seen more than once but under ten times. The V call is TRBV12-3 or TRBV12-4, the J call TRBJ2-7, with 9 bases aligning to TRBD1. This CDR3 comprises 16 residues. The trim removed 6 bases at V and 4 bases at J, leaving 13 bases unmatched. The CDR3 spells CASRRESGTGKYEQYF. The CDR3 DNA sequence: TGTGCCAGCAGAAGAGAATCCGGGACAGGGAAGTACGAGCAGTACTTC.

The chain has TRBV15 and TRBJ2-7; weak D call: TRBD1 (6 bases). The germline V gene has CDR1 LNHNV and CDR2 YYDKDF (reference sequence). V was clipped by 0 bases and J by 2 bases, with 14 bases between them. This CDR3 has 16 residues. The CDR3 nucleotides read TGTGCCACCAGCAGAGATACCCCAGGGGAAACCTACGAGCAGTACTTC. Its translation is CATSRDTPGETYEQYF.

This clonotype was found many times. The CDR3 region has the DNA TGCAGTGCATTCAGGGGCACAGATACGCAGTATTTT. It encodes CSAFRGTDTQYF. V gene TRBV20-1 combines with J gene TRBJ2-3, with a possible D match to TRBD1 (5 bases). With 6 bases removed from V and 1 base from J, the gap between germline ends came to 8 bases. In germline, CDR1 is DFQATT, CDR2 SNEGSKA (reference sequence). The CDR3 covers 12 residues.

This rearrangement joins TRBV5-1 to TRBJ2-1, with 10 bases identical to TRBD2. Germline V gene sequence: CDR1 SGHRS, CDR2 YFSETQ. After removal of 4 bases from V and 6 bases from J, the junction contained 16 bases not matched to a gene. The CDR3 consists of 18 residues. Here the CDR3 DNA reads TGCGCCAGCAGCCTTGGACTAGCGGTGGTAGGCCGACCCAATGAGCAGTTCTTC. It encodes CASSLGLAVVGRPNEQFF.

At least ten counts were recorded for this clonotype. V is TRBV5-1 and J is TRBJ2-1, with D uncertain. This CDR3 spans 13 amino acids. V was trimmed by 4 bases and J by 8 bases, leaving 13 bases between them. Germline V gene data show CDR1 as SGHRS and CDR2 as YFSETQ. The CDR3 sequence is CASSRTRWDEQFF. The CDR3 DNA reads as TGCGCCAGCAGCCGGACCCGGTGGGATGAGCAGTTCTTC.